This entry features one TCR beta chain sequence. The target of this receptor is not known. Qualities for individual bases were not recorded, and no much larger clone is one base off. The sample belongs to a study of blood T cell repertoires in COVID-19 (dated by TCRdb to 2018 to 2021). Some background on the complete study: The collaborator samples originated in the United States, Italy and Spain and spanned the acute and convalescent phases of COVID-19. A de-identified subject ID, COVID-19 status, age in years and sex were almost always included in the sample metadata. Where HLA class I and class II types were available, the types were taken from metadata supplied by the sample provider, not from assay-based typing. The repertoires were released in a freely available public database intended as a resource for research on the immune response to SARS-CoV-2. Samples were obtained from the ongoing ImmuneRACE study (first 160 participants) and from over 1,000 subjects provided by 6 global collaborators. The dataset comprised deeply sampled blood TCRbeta repertoires from subjects exposed to, actively infected with, or recovered from COVID-19. The prospective study material was composed of cDNA or gDNA derived from T cells, B-cell-depleted T cells, or PBMCs.

Including cysteine and phenylalanine, the CDR3 has 15 amino acids. Only CDR3 DNA remains: 45 bases, in frame from the first base. CDR1 and CDR2, per the germline V gene, are SGHRS and YFSETQ. V and J are truncated by 0 bases and 6 bases respectively, leaving an intervening sequence of 15 bases. Samples from volunteer blood donors who had recovered from COVID-19 were contributed by a second Seattle source. Collaborating institutions collected whole blood in K2EDTA tubes following their own protocols. For TCRbeta analysis, collaborators shipped samples as frozen whole blood, isolated PBMCs, or DNA extracted from either of those sample types. The full study reports these points: The quantity of clinical and demographic metadata differed by source and by participant and was supplied without curation.

TCRbeta CDR3 regions were amplified from genomic DNA by means of the immunoSEQ Assay, a bias-controlled multiplex PCR. Per the original workflow: The number of nucleated cells in each sample was estimated by amplification of reference gene primers within the assay. Sequence reads were collapsed and filtered to measure the absolute abundance of every unique TCRbeta CDR3 rearrangement. For each sample, productive Simpson clonality was calculated as the square root of Simpson's diversity index over productive rearrangements. The table was pulled from immuneACCESS by TCRdb, which kept in-frame rearrangements only. Such tables lose some clones; where checked, under half of the loss comes from unresolved V genes, and the rest has no known cause. V and J calls and clone size are given by that table; D and trimming were obtained from the DNA. In all, the sample holds approximately 220,000 clones, and 84% of those were seen once. Roughly 3% of the sample rests with the top ten.

Sequencing used peripheral blood. This TCR derives from a woman in her thirties who had recovered from COVID-19. The chain is encoded by TRBV5-1 joined to TRBJ1-1; tentative D gene TRBD1, with 6 bases matching. The CDR3 protein is CASSLGFAGDPEAFF. The DNA is as follows: TGCGCCAGCAGCTTGGGGTTCGCAGGGGACCCTGAAGCTTTCTTT.